This entry lists 18 T cell receptor beta chains sequenced from one sample in a study of blood T cells in healthy people across ages. Using a J-beta primer mix together with a sample-barcoded 5' primer, a second PCR was run for roughly 7 to 12 cycles. Via MiXCR, TCRdb re-called the 5' RACE reads, giving one row per CDR3 protein. The repertoire holds about 650,000 distinct CDR3 sequences, roughly 30% seen once, with about 16% in the top ten. Sequenced sample: blood. The receptors were sampled from a woman older than 75 in good health.

A few counts support this clonotype. CDR3 sequence: CASSYARGQGAGSNQPQHF. For the CDR3, the DNA is TGTGCCAGCAGTTACGCCCGGGGACAGGGGGCCGGTAGCAATCAGCCCCAGCATTTT. This rearrangement joins TRBV6-2 or TRBV6-3 to TRBJ1-5, with 12 bases identical to TRBD1. CDR3 length: 19 residues. The junction had 8 bases not matched to a gene; V was cut back by 2 bases and J by 0 bases. Germline lookup yields CDR1 MNHEY and CDR2 SVGEGT.

The sample holds many counts of this clonotype. The chain joins TRBV5-1 to TRBJ2-3; D call uncertain. This CDR3 is 14 amino acids long. The V and J ends lost 4 bases and 1 base respectively, with 10 bases between them. Germline CDR1 reads SGHRS; CDR2 reads YFSETQ. CDR3 loop: CASSPLVGTDTQYF. In DNA form, the CDR3 reads TGCGCCAGCAGCCCTTTAGTCGGCACAGATACGCAGTATTTT.

This sequence joins TRBV12-3 or TRBV12-4 and TRBJ2-2; 7 nucleotides line up with TRBD2. The J segment lost 3 bases and the V segment lost 1 base, leaving 5 bases of the junction unmatched. The CDR3 length is 16 residues. CDR3 sequence: CASSLGGGLHTGELFF. CDR3 DNA: TGTGCCAGCAGTTTAGGCGGGGGTTTGCACACCGGGGAGCTGTTTTTT.

Comment on this clonotype: A read error is possible here, since a much larger clone lies one base away. The rearrangement links TRBV7-3 to TRBJ2-1, with TRBD2 matching over 9 bases. There are 14 residues in the CDR3. The germline gives CDR1 SGHTA, CDR2 FQGTGA. The CDR3 is CASSAPGLANERFF. The CDR3 nucleotides read TGTGCCAGCAGCGCACCGGGACTAGCTAATGAGCGGTTCTTC. Together with reference TRBV7-3 and TRBJ2-1, the CDR3 gives the full variable domain: GAGVSQTPSNKVTEKGKYVELRCDPISGHTALYWYRQSLGQGPEFLIYFQGTGAADDSGLPNDRFFAVRPEGSVSTLKIQRTERGDSAVYLCASSAPGLANERFFGPGTRLTVL.

This clonotype was counted only a few times. One end of the junction does not line up with germline, which may come from a read error. The genes are TRBV7-7 and TRBJ1-2; D uncertain. The CDR3 is made up of 16 amino acids. Germline loops: CDR1 SSHAT, CDR2 FNYEAQ (reference sequence). CDR3 sequence (DNA): TGTGCTAGCAGCCCCTTAGGCGACACGCCTAACTATGGCTACACCTTC. It specifies CASSPLGDTPNYGYTF.

CDR3 in DNA: TGCAGTGCTGCCATTCGGACAGACACAGATACGCAGTATTTT. It specifies CSAAIRTDTDTQYF. The chain has TRBV20-1 and TRBJ2-3, with TRBD1 as a possible D gene (6 bases). V lost 5 bases to trimming and J lost 2 bases, with 14 bases between them. CDR1 and CDR2 from the germline V gene are DFQATT and SNEGSKA (reference sequence). This CDR3 region has 14 residues.

The genes are TRBV12-3 or TRBV12-4 and TRBJ2-3; TRBD1 or TRBD2 may be the D gene (6 bases each). The V end was cut by 4 bases, the J end by 11 bases, with 16 bases between. This CDR3 contains 13 residues. This chain's CDR3 is CASSWRDTDVQYF. CDR3 bases: TGTGCCAGCAGTTGGCGGGACACAGATGTGCAGTATTTT.

Only a few counts were recorded for this clonotype. The rearrangement uses TRBV3-1 and TRBJ2-1, with D perhaps matching TRBD1 (5 bases). Between the trimmed V and J ends, which lost 1 base and 0 bases, there was a span of 10 bases. CDR1 and CDR2 from the germline V gene are LGHDT and YNNKEL (reference sequence). This CDR3 contains 16 residues. The CDR3 here is CASSQAGSSSYNEQFF. The CDR3 region has the DNA TGTGCCAGCAGCCAAGCAGGGTCGAGCTCCTACAATGAGCAGTTCTTC.

In this sample, this clonotype turned up once. The chain couples TRBV4-1 to TRBJ1-1; D gene ambiguous. The CDR3 runs to 16 residues. The V gene's germline CDR1 is MGHRA and CDR2 YSYEKL. The V and J ends lost 0 bases and 3 bases respectively, with 14 bases between them. The CDR3 spells CASSQDPGRLDTEAFF. The CDR3 DNA sequence: TGCGCCAGCAGCCAAGATCCCGGACGGCTAGACACTGAAGCTTTCTTT.

This clonotype occurred a few times. The V call is TRBV6-1, the J call TRBJ1-5, with 8 bases fitting TRBD1. The CDR3 covers 15 residues. After removal of 4 bases from V and 2 bases from J, the junction contained 4 bases not matched to a gene. The germline gives CDR1 MNHNS, CDR2 SASEGT. The CDR3, as DNA: TGTGCCAGCAGTGCCACGACAGGGGGCAATCAGCCCCAGCATTTT. This gives the protein CASSATTGGNQPQHF.

This chain joins TRBV4-2 and TRBJ2-7; TRBD2 matches 8 bases. The V gene end was trimmed by 0 bases and the J gene end by 5 bases; junction bases not matched to a gene: 6. The germline V gene encodes CDR1 LGHNA and CDR2 YNFKEQ. The CDR3 length is 15 residues. CDR3 DNA sequence: TGTGCCAGCAGCCAAGATCCGGGAGGGCCCAACGAGCAGTACTTC. Its protein is CASSQDPGGPNEQYF.

The gene calls are TRBV7-8 and TRBJ2-3; maybe TRBD1 (7 bases). Looked up from germline, CDR1 is SGHVS and CDR2 is FQNEAQ. V lost 5 bases, J lost 1 base, and 16 bases lay in between. This CDR3 has 16 residues. As DNA, the CDR3 is TGTGCCAGCAGCCCCGGCAGGGGGGACGGCACAGATACGCAGTATTTT. It is translated as CASSPGRGDGTDTQYF.

The V and J genes are TRBV10-3 and TRBJ2-5; 9 nucleotides agree with TRBD1. There are 14 residues in the CDR3. The germline CDR1 and CDR2 sequences are ENHRY and SYGVKD. V lost 0 bases, J lost 11 bases, and 7 bases stayed unmatched. The CDR3 sequence is CAISESDRGDTQYF. DNA for the CDR3: TGTGCCATCAGTGAGTCGGACAGGGGAGATACGCAGTACTTC.

For this clonotype: Since a much larger clone is just one base distant, this may be a read error. The genes are TRBV6-5 and TRBJ2-7, with no clear D. Trimming took off 6 bases at V and 3 bases at J, with 6 bases between the two ends. Germline CDR1 and CDR2: MNHEY and SVGAGI. CDR3 length: 11 residues. In DNA form, the CDR3 reads TGTGCCAGCAGGCAAGTCTACGAGCAGTACTTC. It codes for CASRQVYEQYF.

Regarding this clonotype: This may arise from a read error, as a much more abundant clone is one base away. This chain links TRBV6-5 with TRBJ1-5; maybe TRBD1 (5 bases). The CDR3 is 15 residues long. Germline V gives CDR1 MNHEY, CDR2 SVGAGI. DNA for the CDR3: TGTGCCAGCAGATACTGGGGCAGTAGCAATCAGCCCCAGCATTTT. Translating gives CASRYWGSSNQPQHF.

This clonotype was seen at least ten times. The J gene is TRBJ1-1, the V gene TRBV7-3, with 8 bases aligning to TRBD1. CDR1 and CDR2 (germline): SGHTA, FQGTGA. The V gene end was trimmed by 6 bases and the J gene end by 3 bases; junction bases not matched to a gene: 6. The CDR3 has 14 amino acids. CDR3 sequence: CASRRQGRDTEAFF. DNA of the CDR3: TGTGCCAGCAGGAGACAGGGGAGGGACACTGAAGCTTTCTTT.

The chain joins TRBV29-1 to TRBJ2-1; the match to TRBD2 covers 9 bases. This CDR3 has 15 amino acids. Germline-derived CDR1 and CDR2 are SQVTM and ANQGSEA. With V trimmed by 4 bases and J by 4 bases, 8 bases remained unmatched. In DNA, the CDR3 is TGCAGCGTTGGGACTCTAGCGGGAATGTACAATGAGCAGTTCTTC. Translation: CSVGTLAGMYNEQFF.

This clonotype has a count of ten or more. This chain links TRBV14 with TRBJ1-1; D remains unclear. Germline V gives CDR1 SGHDN, CDR2 FVKESK. V shed 1 base and J shed 9 bases, with 12 bases lying between them. The CDR3 spans 13 residues. The CDR3 protein is CASSQVPQSKAFF. DNA for the CDR3: TGTGCCAGCAGCCAAGTCCCGCAGTCTAAAGCTTTCTTT.